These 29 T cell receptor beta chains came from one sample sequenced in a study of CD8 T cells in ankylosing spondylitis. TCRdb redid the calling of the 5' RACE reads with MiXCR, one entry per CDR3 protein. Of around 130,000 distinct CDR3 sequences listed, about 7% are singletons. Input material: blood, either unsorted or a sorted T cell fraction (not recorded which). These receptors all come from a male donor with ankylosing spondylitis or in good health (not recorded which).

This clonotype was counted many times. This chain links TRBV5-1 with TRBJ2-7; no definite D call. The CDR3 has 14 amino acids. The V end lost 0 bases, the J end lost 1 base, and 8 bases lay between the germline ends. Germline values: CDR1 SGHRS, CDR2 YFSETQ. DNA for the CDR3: TGCGCCAGCAGCTTGGTTAGCAGTTCCTACGAGCAGTACTTC. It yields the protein CASSLVSSSYEQYF.

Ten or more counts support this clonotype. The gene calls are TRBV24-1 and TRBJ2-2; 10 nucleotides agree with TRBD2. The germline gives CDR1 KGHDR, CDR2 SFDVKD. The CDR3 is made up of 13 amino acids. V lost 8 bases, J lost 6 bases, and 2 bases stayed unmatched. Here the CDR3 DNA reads TGTGCCACCAAAGCGGGAGGGTCCGGGGAGCTGTTTTTT. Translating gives CATKAGGSGELFF.

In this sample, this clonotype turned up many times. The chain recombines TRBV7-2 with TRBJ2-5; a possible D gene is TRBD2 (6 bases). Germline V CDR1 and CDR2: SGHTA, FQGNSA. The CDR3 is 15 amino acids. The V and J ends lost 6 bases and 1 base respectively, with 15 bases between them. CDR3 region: CASSPPLAVQETQYF. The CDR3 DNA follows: TGTGCCAGCAGTCCGCCCTTAGCGGTCCAAGAGACCCAGTACTTC.

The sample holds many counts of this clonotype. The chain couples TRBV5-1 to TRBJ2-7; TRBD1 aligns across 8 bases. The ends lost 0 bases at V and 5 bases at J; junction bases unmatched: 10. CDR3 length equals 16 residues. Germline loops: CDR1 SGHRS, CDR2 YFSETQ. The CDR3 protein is CASSLAFGTGLNEQYF. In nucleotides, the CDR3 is TGCGCCAGCAGCTTGGCCTTTGGGACAGGTCTCAACGAGCAGTACTTC.

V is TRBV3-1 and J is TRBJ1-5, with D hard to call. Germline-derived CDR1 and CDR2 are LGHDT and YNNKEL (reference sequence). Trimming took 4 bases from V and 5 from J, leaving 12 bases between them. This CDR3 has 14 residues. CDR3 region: CASSLSGSHQPQHF. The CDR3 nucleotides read TGTGCCAGCAGCCTCTCCGGGTCACATCAGCCCCAGCATTTT.

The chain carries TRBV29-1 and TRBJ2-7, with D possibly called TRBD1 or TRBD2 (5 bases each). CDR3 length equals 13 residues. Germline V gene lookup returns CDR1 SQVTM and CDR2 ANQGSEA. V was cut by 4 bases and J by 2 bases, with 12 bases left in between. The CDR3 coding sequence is TGCAGCGTTGGGGGACCAGAGCCCTACGAGCAGTACTTC. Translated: CSVGGPEPYEQYF.

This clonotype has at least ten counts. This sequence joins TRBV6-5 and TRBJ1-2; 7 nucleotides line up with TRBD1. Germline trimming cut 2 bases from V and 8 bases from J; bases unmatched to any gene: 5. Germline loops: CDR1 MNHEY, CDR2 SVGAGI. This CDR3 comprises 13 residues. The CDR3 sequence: CASSYTTGLGYTF. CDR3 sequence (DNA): TGTGCCAGCAGTTACACGACAGGGCTGGGCTACACCTTC.

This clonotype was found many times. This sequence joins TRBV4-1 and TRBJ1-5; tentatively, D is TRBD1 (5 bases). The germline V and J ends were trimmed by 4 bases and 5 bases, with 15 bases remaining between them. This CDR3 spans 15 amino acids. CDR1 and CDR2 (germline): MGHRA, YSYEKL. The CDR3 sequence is CASSRGTSGDQPQHF. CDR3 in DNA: TGCGCCAGCAGCCGTGGGACCTCAGGCGATCAGCCCCAGCATTTT.

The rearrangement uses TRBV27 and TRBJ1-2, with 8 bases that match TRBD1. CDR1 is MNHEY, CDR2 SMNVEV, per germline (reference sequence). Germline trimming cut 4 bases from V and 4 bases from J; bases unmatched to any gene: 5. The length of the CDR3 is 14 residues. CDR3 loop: CASSSNTGGYGYTF. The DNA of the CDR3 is TGTGCCAGCAGTTCGAATACAGGGGGCTATGGCTACACCTTC.

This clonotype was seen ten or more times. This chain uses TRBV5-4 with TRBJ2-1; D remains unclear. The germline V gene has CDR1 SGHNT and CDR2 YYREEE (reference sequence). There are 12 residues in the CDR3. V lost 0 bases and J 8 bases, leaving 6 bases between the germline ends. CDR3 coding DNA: TGTGCCAGCAGCTTGGTGACCGATGAGCAGTTCTTC. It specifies CASSLVTDEQFF.

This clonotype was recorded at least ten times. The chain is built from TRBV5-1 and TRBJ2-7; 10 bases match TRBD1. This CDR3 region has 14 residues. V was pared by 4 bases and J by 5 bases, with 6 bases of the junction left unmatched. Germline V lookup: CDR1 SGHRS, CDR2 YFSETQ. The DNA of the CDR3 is TGCGCCAGCAGCCCGGGACAGGGGATGGACGAGCAGTACTTC. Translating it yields CASSPGQGMDEQYF.

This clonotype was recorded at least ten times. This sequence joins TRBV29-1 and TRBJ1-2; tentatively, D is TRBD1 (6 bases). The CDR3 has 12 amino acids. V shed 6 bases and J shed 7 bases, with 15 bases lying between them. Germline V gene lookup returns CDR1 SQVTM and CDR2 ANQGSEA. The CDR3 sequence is CSVKGGQVGYTF. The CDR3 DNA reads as TGCAGCGTGAAGGGGGGCCAGGTTGGCTACACCTTC.

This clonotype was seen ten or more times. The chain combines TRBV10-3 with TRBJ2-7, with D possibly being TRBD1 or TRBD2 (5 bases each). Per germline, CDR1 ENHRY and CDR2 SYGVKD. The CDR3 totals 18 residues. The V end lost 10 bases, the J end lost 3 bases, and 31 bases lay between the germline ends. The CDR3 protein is CATHGATGSAVGFYEQYF. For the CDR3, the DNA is TGTGCCACCCACGGGGCAACGGGATCAGCGGTGGGATTCTACGAGCAGTACTTC.

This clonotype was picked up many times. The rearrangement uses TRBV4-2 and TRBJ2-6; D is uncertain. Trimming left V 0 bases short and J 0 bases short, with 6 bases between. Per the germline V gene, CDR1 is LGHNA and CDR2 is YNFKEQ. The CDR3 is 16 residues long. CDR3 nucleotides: TGTGCCAGCAGCCAAGATACCAGCTCTGGGGCCAACGTCCTGACTTTC. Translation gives CASSQDTSSGANVLTF.

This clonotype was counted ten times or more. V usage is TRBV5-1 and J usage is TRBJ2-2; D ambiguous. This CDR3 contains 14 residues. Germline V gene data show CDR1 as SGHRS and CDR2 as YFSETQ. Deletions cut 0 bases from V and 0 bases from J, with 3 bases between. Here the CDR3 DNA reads TGCGCCAGCAGCTTGGAACCGAACACCGGGGAGCTGTTTTTT. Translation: CASSLEPNTGELFF.

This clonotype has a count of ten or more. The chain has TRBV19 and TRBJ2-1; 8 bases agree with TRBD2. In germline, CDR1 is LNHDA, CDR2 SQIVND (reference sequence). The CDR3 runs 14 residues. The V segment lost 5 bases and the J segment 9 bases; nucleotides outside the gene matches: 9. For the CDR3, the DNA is TGTGCCAGTAGTGAGGGCGGGAGGTATCCTGAGCAGTTCTTC. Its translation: CASSEGGRYPEQFF.

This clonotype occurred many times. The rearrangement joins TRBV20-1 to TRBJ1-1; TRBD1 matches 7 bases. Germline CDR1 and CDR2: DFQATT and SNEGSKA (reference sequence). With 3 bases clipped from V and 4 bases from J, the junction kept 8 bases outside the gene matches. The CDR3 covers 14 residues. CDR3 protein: CSARRPAGGTEAFF. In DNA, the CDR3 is TGCAGTGCTAGGAGGCCGGCAGGGGGCACTGAAGCTTTCTTT.

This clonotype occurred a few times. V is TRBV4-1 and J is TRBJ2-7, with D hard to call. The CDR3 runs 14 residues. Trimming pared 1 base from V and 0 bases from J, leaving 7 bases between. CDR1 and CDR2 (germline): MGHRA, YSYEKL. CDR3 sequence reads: CASSQGWASYEQYF. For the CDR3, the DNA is TGCGCCAGCAGCCAAGGGTGGGCCTCCTACGAGCAGTACTTC.

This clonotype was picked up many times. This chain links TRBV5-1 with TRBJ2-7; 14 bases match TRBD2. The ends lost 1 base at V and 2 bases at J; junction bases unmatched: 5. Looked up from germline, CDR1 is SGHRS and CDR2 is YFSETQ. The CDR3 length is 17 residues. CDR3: CASSLLVTSGRAYEQYF. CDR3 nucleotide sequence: TGCGCCAGCAGCTTGCTCGTGACTAGCGGGAGGGCCTACGAGCAGTACTTC.

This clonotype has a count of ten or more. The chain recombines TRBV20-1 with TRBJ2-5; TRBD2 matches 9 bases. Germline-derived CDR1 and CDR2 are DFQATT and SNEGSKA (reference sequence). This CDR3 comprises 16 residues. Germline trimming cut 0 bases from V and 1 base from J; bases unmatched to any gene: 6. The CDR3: CSAREGSGGLQETQYF. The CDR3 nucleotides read TGCAGTGCTAGAGAGGGTAGCGGGGGCCTCCAAGAGACCCAGTACTTC.

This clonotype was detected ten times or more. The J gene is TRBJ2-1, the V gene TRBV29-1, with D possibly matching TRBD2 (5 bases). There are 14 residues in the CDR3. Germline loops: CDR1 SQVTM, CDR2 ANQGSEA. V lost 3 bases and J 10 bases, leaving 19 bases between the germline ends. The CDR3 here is CSVESLLIAREQFF. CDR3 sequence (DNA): TGCAGCGTTGAGTCTCTGTTAATAGCGCGGGAGCAGTTCTTC.

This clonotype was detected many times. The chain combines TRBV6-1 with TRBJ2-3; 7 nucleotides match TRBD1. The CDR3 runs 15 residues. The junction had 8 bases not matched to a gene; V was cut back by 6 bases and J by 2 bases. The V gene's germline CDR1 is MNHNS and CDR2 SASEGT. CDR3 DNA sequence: TGTGCCAGCAGCGGACAGGCCCTCGACACAGATACGCAGTATTTT. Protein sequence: CASSGQALDTDTQYF.

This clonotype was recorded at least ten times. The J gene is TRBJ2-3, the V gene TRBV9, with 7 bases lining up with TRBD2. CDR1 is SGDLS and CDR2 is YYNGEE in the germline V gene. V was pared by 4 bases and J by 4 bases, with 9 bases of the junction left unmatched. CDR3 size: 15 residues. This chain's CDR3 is CASSPFVGGSDTQYF. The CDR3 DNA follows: TGTGCCAGCAGCCCCTTTGTGGGGGGGTCAGATACGCAGTATTTT.

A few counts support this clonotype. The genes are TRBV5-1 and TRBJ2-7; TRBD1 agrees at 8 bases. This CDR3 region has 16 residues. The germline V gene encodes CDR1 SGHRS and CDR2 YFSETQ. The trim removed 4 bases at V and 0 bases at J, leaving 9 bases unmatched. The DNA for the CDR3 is TGCGCCAGCAGCGTGGGACAGGAACTCTTCTCCTACGAGCAGTACTTC. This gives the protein CASSVGQELFSYEQYF.

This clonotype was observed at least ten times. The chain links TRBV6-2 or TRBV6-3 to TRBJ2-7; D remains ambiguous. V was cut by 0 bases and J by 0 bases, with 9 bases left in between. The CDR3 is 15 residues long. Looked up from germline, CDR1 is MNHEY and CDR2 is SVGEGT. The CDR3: CASSYSQRASYEQYF. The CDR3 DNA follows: TGTGCCAGCAGTTACTCGCAACGGGCCTCCTACGAGCAGTACTTC.

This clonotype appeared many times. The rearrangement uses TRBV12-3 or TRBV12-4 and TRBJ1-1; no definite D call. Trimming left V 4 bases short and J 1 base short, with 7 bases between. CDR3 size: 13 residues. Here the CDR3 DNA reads TGTGCCAGCAGTTCTCAGGAGAACACTGAAGCTTTCTTT. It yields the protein CASSSQENTEAFF.

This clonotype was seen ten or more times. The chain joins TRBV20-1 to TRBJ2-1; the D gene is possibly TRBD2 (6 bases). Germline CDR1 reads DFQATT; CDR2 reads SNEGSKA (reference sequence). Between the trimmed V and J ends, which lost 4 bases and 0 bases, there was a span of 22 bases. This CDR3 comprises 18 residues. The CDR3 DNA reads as TGCAGTGCTACCTCCCAGGGAGTACCGACTAGCTCCTACAATGAGCAGTTCTTC. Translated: CSATSQGVPTSSYNEQFF.

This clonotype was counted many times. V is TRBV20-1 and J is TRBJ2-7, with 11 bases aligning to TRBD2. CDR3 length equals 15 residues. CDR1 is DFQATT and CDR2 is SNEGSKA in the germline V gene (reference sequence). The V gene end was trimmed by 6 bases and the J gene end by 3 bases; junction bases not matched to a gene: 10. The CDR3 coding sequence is TGCAGTGCCCTCCCCACTAGCGGGGGACTCTACGAGCAGTACTTC. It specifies CSALPTSGGLYEQYF.

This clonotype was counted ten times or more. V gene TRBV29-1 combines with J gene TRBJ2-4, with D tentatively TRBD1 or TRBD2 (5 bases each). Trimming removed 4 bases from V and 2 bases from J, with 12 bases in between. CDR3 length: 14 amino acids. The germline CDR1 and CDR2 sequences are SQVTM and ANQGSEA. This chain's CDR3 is CSVVYGATKNIQYF. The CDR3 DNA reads TGCAGCGTTGTCTACGGGGCGACCAAAAACATTCAGTACTTC.